This TCR beta chain was obtained from a study of post-analysis software for immune sequencing data. Overall study: The cohort encompassed relapsing-remitting, secondary progressive and progressive-relapsing multiple sclerosis disease courses. Study-wide points: By F measure, strong co-clustering occurred among samples prepared in the same batch. With TRBV5-6, TRBV5-1 and TRBV20-1 included, about five TRBV segments were more frequent in patients than in controls.

Tagging with unique molecular identifiers was a feature of the TCR beta cDNA libraries. The source material, roughly 0.9 to 10 million T cells, gave rise to roughly 0.5 million cDNA molecules. TCRdb analysed the PCR reads with MiXCR anew, one entry per CDR3 protein. The data show around 250,000 distinct CDR3 sequences, around 34% seen once. Comment on this clonotype: Its antigen is unknown.

The V gene's germline CDR1 is SGHRS and CDR2 YFSETQ. The junction had 3 bases not matched to a gene; V was cut back by 0 bases and J by 0 bases. The CDR3 totals 16 residues. The source material was blood. The clonotype comes from a girl aged 10 to 17 with multiple sclerosis. The chain joins TRBV5-1 to TRBJ2-5; 9 bases match TRBD2. Written as DNA, the CDR3 is TGCGCCAGCAGCTTGGTTGCTAGCGGGAACCAAGAGACCCAGTACTTC. Amino acids: CASSLVASGNQETQYF.